This T cell receptor beta chain was identified in a study of T cell responses to AZD1222 COVID-19 vaccine. Between the trimmed V and J ends, which lost 1 base and 4 bases, there was a span of 7 bases. CDR3 length equals 13 residues. Points from the study as a whole: All repertoire sampling was performed exclusively after the peak T cell response.

Libraries were prepared by immunoSEQ multiplex PCR; TCRdb keeps only in-frame clonotypes and omits some of them. The table lists around 130,000 clones, more than 90% of them singletons. Note on this clone: Antigen unknown.

This clonotype originated in an adult who received the AZD1222 COVID-19 vaccine. J is TRBJ1-1 and V is TRBV12-3 or TRBV12-4; D ambiguous. The sample consisted of peripheral blood, taken 28 days after the second AZD1222 dose. The DNA of the CDR3 is TGTGCCAGCAGTTTAGGCTTGGGCACTGAAGCTTTCTTT. Translation: CASSLGLGTEAFF.